What follows is one TCR beta chain and its context. Its antigen is as yet unknown. This entry belongs to a study of blood T cells in healthy people across ages. Study-wide findings and caveats: TCR beta diversity correlated strongly with naive T cell percentage.

A sample-barcoded 5' primer and a J-beta primer mix were used in a second PCR of about 6 to 12 cycles. MiXCR was run by TCRdb on the 5' RACE reads, yielding one entry per CDR3 protein. Found here are roughly 860,000 distinct CDR3 sequences, 62% of them singletons; the top ten hold about a quarter. From germline, CDR1 is ENHRY and CDR2 SYGVKD. This CDR3 contains 14 residues. V gave up 4 bases and J gave up 2 bases, with 12 bases separating them. The receptor comes from a young man in good health. V usage is TRBV10-3 and J usage is TRBJ2-7; D possibly corresponds to TRBD1 (6 bases). The source material was blood. The CDR3 loop reads CAISADRETYEQYF. In nucleotides, the CDR3 is TGTGCCATCAGTGCGGACAGAGAGACCTACGAGCAGTACTTC.